These T cell receptor beta chains were read from a single sample in a study of PD-1 blockade in classical Hodgkin lymphoma. Produced via immunoSEQ multiplex PCR; TCRdb's table is partial and in-frame only. The sample lists tens of thousands of clones, around 90% seen once, with 22% in the top ten. The material was peripheral blood mononuclear cells (PBMCs), obtained at baseline. These receptors originate from a human donor with classical Hodgkin lymphoma. The CDR3 runs from the conserved cysteine through the conserved F or W.

V gene: TRBV30
CDR3 protein: CAWSGVAGSGEQFF

V gene: TRBV19
CDR3 protein: CASSLLASGGLLYGYTF

V gene: TRBV14
CDR3 protein: CASSHGGSGPYEQYF

V gene: TRBV6-4
CDR3 protein: CASSGTSGMTDTQYF

V gene: TRBV7-8
CDR3 protein: CASSSRTSGRHNEQFF

V gene: TRBV30
CDR3 protein: CVGTAPGQAAAAFF

V gene: TRBV5-4
CDR3 protein: CASSLTLEGPDYGYTF

V gene: TRBV6-1
CDR3 protein: CASASDVYEQYF

V gene: TRBV7-9
CDR3 protein: CASSPPNHEQYF

V gene: TRBV6-4
CDR3 protein: CASSPNTGGLTYGYTF

V gene: TRBV14
CDR3 protein: CASSQDFQGNYGYTF

V gene: TRBV2
CDR3 protein: CASSEGTGPYTGELFF

V gene: TRBV6-4
CDR3 protein: CASSDRGGGPDTQYF

V gene: TRBV18
CDR3 protein: CASSRTGGYEQYF

V gene: TRBV5-5
CDR3 protein: CASRQGRVKGGELFF

V gene: TRBV4-1
CDR3 protein: CASSDRTGGGEQFF

V gene: TRBV9
CDR3 protein: CASSVESREVSYEQYF

V gene: TRBV7-2
CDR3 protein: CASSLVRGEEYF

V gene: TRBV7-9
CDR3 protein: CASSPSGSARNEQFF

V gene: TRBV6-5
CDR3 protein: CAIADRAREMYF

V gene: TRBV7-9
CDR3 protein: CASSLYPRGGDQPQHF

V gene: TRBV5-1
CDR3 protein: CASKIFERGNTGELFF

V gene: TRBV19
CDR3 protein: CASTSPGAYEQYF

V gene: TRBV19
CDR3 protein: CASSIRNRFLWGYTF

V gene: TRBV30
CDR3 protein: CALRDNYGYTF

V gene: TRBV6-6
CDR3 protein: CASTEIPGVVEQFF

V gene: TRBV7-2
CDR3 protein: CASSSTGAAGAYEQYF

V gene: TRBV19
CDR3 protein: CASNTGTSGKDEQYF

V gene: TRBV25-1
CDR3 protein: CASSEATTGGRETDTQYF

V gene: TRBV28
CDR3 protein: CASSSGGQGAKNIQYF

V gene: TRBV19
CDR3 protein: CASSSERGQISYNEQFF

V gene: TRBV5-4
CDR3 protein: CASSLANRGKVETQYF

V gene: TRBV11-2
CDR3 protein: CASSLARGPPNEQFF

V gene: TRBV25-1
CDR3 protein: CASSIGQGYEQYF

V gene: TRBV19
CDR3 protein: CASSIQVSGANVLTF

V gene: TRBV7-9
CDR3 protein: CASSSGTLNEQYF

V gene: TRBV19
CDR3 protein: CASRSGVYGYTF

V gene: TRBV6-1
CDR3 protein: CASTGRTGGKDTQYF

V gene: TRBV20-1
CDR3 protein: CSADNNEQFF

V gene: TRBV7-6
CDR3 protein: CASSGGGGGYTF

V gene: TRBV4-1
CDR3 protein: CASSQPGTGERPQHF

V gene: TRBV7-9
CDR3 protein: CASSSGRSTDTQYF

V gene: TRBV28
CDR3 protein: CASSALLGADTQYF